The clone carrying this TCR beta chain was seen many times. What it binds is unknown. This entry belongs to a study of T cell repertoires in cytomegalovirus infection. Study-wide context: Carrying CMV and the relevant HLA type showed in public TCR beta signatures. Regarding the study as a whole: Based on cumulative public TCR beta family frequency, carriers of CMV plus the relevant HLA were identified.

TCRdb reprocessed the reads with MiXCR, giving one entry per CDR3 protein. Here the sample spans 150,000 to 200,000 distinct CDR3 sequences, under 30% being singletons. Germline V lookup: CDR1 SGHTA, CDR2 FQGNSA. J lost 0 bases, V lost 5 bases, and 6 bases had no gene match. The CDR3 length is 15 residues. The chain is built from TRBV7-2 and TRBJ1-1, with 7 bases matching TRBD1. The source material was PBMCs. The clonotype was recovered from a human donor in good health (CMV status not recorded). Some clones in this sample may be carry-over from other donors' samples. In nucleotides, the CDR3 is TGTGCCAGCAGCGCGCCTACAGGGGTGAACACTGAAGCTTTCTTT. Its protein is CASSAPTGVNTEAFF. The full variable domain, with the rest looked up from reference TRBV7-2 and TRBJ1-1, is GAGVSQSPSNKVTEKGKDVELRCDPISGHTALYWYRQSLGQGLEFLIYFQGNSAPDKSGLPSDRFSAERTGGSVSTLTIQRTQQEDSAVYLCASSAPTGVNTEAFFGQGTRLTVV.